These 27 T cell receptor beta chains came from one sample sequenced in a study of OX40 agonist ivuxolimab in advanced cancers. Generated by immunoSEQ multiplex PCR, the TCRdb table keeps only in-frame clones and is missing some. Seen here are roughly 95,000 clones, 65% to 90% observed once, and the top ten hold around 2%. The sequences come from CD4+ or CD8+ T cells sorted from blood, collected in a trial of the OX40 agonist ivuxolimab. The receptors were gathered from an adult with an advanced solid tumor such as melanoma, head and neck, liver or kidney cancer.

The rearrangement uses TRBV4-1 and TRBJ2-5, with TRBD1 matching over 11 bases. The junction had 2 bases not matched to a gene; V was cut back by 1 base and J by 1 base. CDR3 length equals 16 residues. Germline loops: CDR1 MGHRA, CDR2 YSYEKL. This CDR3 is CASSQAGTGGQETQYF. CDR3 bases: TGCGCCAGCAGCCAAGCCGGGACAGGGGGCCAAGAGACCCAGTACTTC.

V is TRBV4-2 and J is TRBJ2-5; a weak D match, TRBD2 (5 bases). The CDR3 spans 15 residues. V lost 3 bases, J lost 5 bases, and 16 bases lay in between. Per germline, CDR1 LGHNA and CDR2 YNFKEQ. The DNA for the CDR3 is TGTGCCAGCAGCCAGCAAGGACTGGCCACGGAGACCCAGTACTTC. Residues: CASSQQGLATETQYF.

This clone has a single count. The CDR3 is CASSTRREGSTDTQYF. CDR3 nucleotide sequence: TGTGCCAGCTCAACCCGACGGGAGGGGTCGACAGATACGCAGTATTTT. The V and J genes are TRBV18 and TRBJ2-3; 8 bases line up with TRBD2. The germline gives CDR1 KGHSH, CDR2 LQKENI. The J segment lost 3 bases and the V segment lost 5 bases, leaving 10 bases of the junction unmatched. The CDR3 spans 16 residues.

This clone was detected a few times. The chain links TRBV29-1 to TRBJ2-1, with TRBD1 as a possible D gene (6 bases). This CDR3 is built from 14 residues. CDR1 is SQVTM and CDR2 is ANQGSEA in the germline V gene. Trimming took 5 bases from V and 4 from J, leaving 15 bases between them. CDR3 sequence (DNA): TGCAGCGTTACCGCAGGGGCCGGGTACAATGAGCAGTTCTTC. Its translation: CSVTAGAGYNEQFF.

The V and J genes are TRBV11-2 and TRBJ1-1; no definite D call. Germline-derived CDR1 and CDR2 are SGHAT and FQNNGV. This CDR3 contains 13 residues. Trimming took 3 bases from V and 5 from J, leaving 10 bases between them. In DNA form, the CDR3 reads TGTGCCAGCAGCTTCACAGCCTGGACTGAAGCTTTCTTT. This translates into CASSFTAWTEAFF.

The V call is TRBV2, the J call TRBJ2-3, with no clear D. V lost 5 bases and J 1 base, leaving 7 bases between the germline ends. This CDR3 has 13 amino acids. Germline assignment: CDR1 SNHLY and CDR2 FYNNEI. CDR3: CASSSIGTDTQYF. The CDR3 DNA reads TGTGCCAGCAGTTCGATCGGCACAGATACGCAGTATTTT.

This clone occurred a few times. The J gene is TRBJ1-3, the V gene TRBV9; no firm D call. V was shortened by 3 bases and J by 0 bases, with 10 bases between the two germline ends. The CDR3 is 15 residues long. Germline CDR1 and CDR2: SGDLS and YYNGEE. Written as DNA, the CDR3 is TGTGCCAGCAGCGGACCGACGGGCTCTGGAAACACCATATATTTT. Protein: CASSGPTGSGNTIYF.

The chain uses TRBV10-3 and TRBJ1-2; a weak D match, TRBD1 (6 bases). This CDR3 has 13 residues. Germline-derived CDR1 and CDR2 are ENHRY and SYGVKD. V was trimmed by 4 bases and J by 12 bases, leaving 18 bases between them. CDR3 DNA sequence: TGTGCCATCAGTGGGGGGCAGGGAGCTAGCAACACCTTC. As protein: CAISGGQGASNTF.

This chain uses TRBV6-1 with TRBJ1-1; a possible D gene is TRBD1 (5 bases). The CDR3 has 17 residues. V lost 0 bases to trimming and J lost 0 bases, with 14 bases between them. CDR1 MNHNS and CDR2 SASEGT come from the germline V gene. The CDR3 region is CASSEAVKGLLNTEAFF. CDR3 sequence (DNA): TGTGCCAGCAGTGAAGCGGTGAAGGGACTCCTGAACACTGAAGCTTTCTTT.

The rearrangement joins TRBV11-2 to TRBJ2-7; TRBD2 aligns across 9 bases. Per the germline V gene, CDR1 is SGHAT and CDR2 is FQNNGV. The CDR3 loop spans 15 amino acids. J lost 1 base, V lost 3 bases, and 4 bases had no gene match. CDR3: CASSLMLAGSYEQYF. For the CDR3, the DNA is TGTGCCAGCAGCTTGATGCTAGCGGGATCCTACGAGCAGTACTTC.

In this sample, this clone turned up once. This chain joins TRBV18 and TRBJ2-7, with TRBD2 matching 9 bases. Per germline, CDR1 KGHSH and CDR2 LQKENI. J was trimmed by 2 bases and V by 6 bases; bases with no gene match: 2. The CDR3 is made up of 13 amino acids. CDR3 region: CASSREGPYEQYF. The DNA for the CDR3 is TGTGCCAGCTCGCGGGAGGGCCCCTACGAGCAGTACTTC.

This sequence joins TRBV27 and TRBJ2-7, with 9 bases lining up with TRBD2. The CDR3 length is 14 residues. J was trimmed by 2 bases and V by 2 bases; bases with no gene match: 1. Germline values: CDR1 MNHEY, CDR2 SMNVEV (reference sequence). CDR3 sequence reads: CASSLAGGTYEQYF. In DNA form, the CDR3 reads TGTGCCAGCAGTTTAGCGGGAGGGACCTACGAGCAGTACTTC.

V usage is TRBV2 and J usage is TRBJ1-4; no reliable D call. This CDR3 has 14 amino acids. The germline V gene has CDR1 SNHLY and CDR2 FYNNEI. The V end was cut by 4 bases, the J end by 4 bases, with 10 bases between. CDR3: CASSVSRSNEKLFF. The DNA of the CDR3 is TGTGCCAGCAGTGTAAGCCGGAGTAATGAAAAACTGTTTTTT.

This chain links TRBV10-3 with TRBJ1-5, with TRBD1 identical over 10 bases. The ends lost 0 bases at V and 5 bases at J; junction bases unmatched: 1. Germline CDR1 ENHRY, CDR2 SYGVKD. CDR3 length equals 15 residues. DNA for the CDR3: TGTGCCATCAGTGAGTCTGGGACAGGGGATCAGCCCCAGCATTTT. It codes for CAISESGTGDQPQHF.

V usage is TRBV19 and J usage is TRBJ2-7; 7 nucleotides match TRBD1. Germline V gene sequence: CDR1 LNHDA, CDR2 SQIVND (reference sequence). The CDR3 covers 15 residues. J lost 1 base, V lost 6 bases, and 9 bases had no gene match. The CDR3 region is CASSPAGDSSYEQYF. The CDR3 DNA is TGTGCCAGTAGCCCCGCCGGGGACAGTTCCTACGAGCAGTACTTC.

The V gene is TRBV29-1, the J gene TRBJ2-7; TRBD1 matches 7 bases. CDR3 size: 14 residues. Germline V gene data show CDR1 as SQVTM and CDR2 as ANQGSEA. The V segment lost 5 bases and the J segment 4 bases; nucleotides outside the gene matches: 11. CDR3 in amino acids: CSVPTDRRPYEQYF. The CDR3 DNA reads as TGCAGCGTTCCGACGGACAGGAGGCCTTACGAGCAGTACTTC.

This chain links TRBV29-1 with TRBJ1-2; a possible D gene is TRBD1 (5 bases). Trimming removed 5 bases from V and 7 bases from J, with 23 bases in between. Germline CDR1 SQVTM, CDR2 ANQGSEA. CDR3 length equals 15 residues. CDR3 DNA: TGCAGCGTTTCGGCCCAGGGCGATCGCGAGGGTGGCTACACCTTC. It is translated as CSVSAQGDREGGYTF.

This chain uses TRBV6-1 with TRBJ2-7; 11 bases agree with TRBD2. Germline lookup yields CDR1 MNHNS and CDR2 SASEGT. J was trimmed by 4 bases and V by 2 bases; bases with no gene match: 4. The CDR3 runs 15 residues. CDR3 amino acids: CASSELASGGYEQYF. For the CDR3, the DNA is TGTGCCAGCAGTGAACTGGCTAGCGGGGGGTACGAGCAGTACTTC.

The chain employs TRBV5-4 and TRBJ2-2; perhaps TRBD1 as D (5 bases). Germline lookup yields CDR1 SGHNT and CDR2 YYREEE (reference sequence). V shed 0 bases and J shed 3 bases, with 9 bases lying between them. This CDR3 contains 15 residues. The CDR3 here is CASSLEGAYTGELFF. The CDR3 nucleotides are TGTGCCAGCAGCTTGGAAGGGGCCTACACCGGGGAGCTGTTTTTT. The full variable domain, in which reference TRBV5-4 and TRBJ2-2 provide the parts outside the CDR3, is ETGVTQSPTHLIKTRGQQVTLRCSSQSGHNTVSWYQQALGQGPQFIFQYYREEENGRGNFPPRFSGLQFPNYSSELNVNALELDDSALYLCASSLEGAYTGELFFGEGSRLTVL.

This rearrangement joins TRBV7-6 to TRBJ2-7; the D gene is possibly TRBD1 (6 bases). Trimming left V 1 base short and J 2 bases short, with 12 bases between. This CDR3 has 15 amino acids. CDR1 and CDR2 from the germline V gene are SGHVS and FNYEAQ. The CDR3 DNA reads as TGTGCCAGCAGCTTAGGAGACAGGAAGACCTACGAGCAGTACTTC. Encoded protein: CASSLGDRKTYEQYF.

The J gene is TRBJ1-1, the V gene TRBV6-1; D is uncertain. This CDR3 comprises 13 residues. Looked up from germline, CDR1 is MNHNS and CDR2 is SASEGT. Trimming pared 6 bases from V and 3 bases from J, leaving 11 bases between. The CDR3 region has the DNA TGTGCCAGCAGACTCGGCCAGGACACTGAAGCTTTCTTT. It specifies CASRLGQDTEAFF.

J is TRBJ2-1 and V is TRBV28, with 12 bases aligning to TRBD2. The CDR3 consists of 15 residues. Per the germline V gene, CDR1 is MDHEN and CDR2 is SYDVKM. With V trimmed by 3 bases and J by 8 bases, 5 bases remained unmatched. CDR3 amino acids: CASSLSSGRAHEQFF. CDR3 in DNA: TGTGCCAGCAGTTTGTCTAGCGGGAGGGCCCATGAGCAGTTCTTC.

The chain recombines TRBV15 with TRBJ2-5; D uncertain. The germline CDR1 and CDR2 sequences are LNHNV and YYDKDF (reference sequence). The CDR3 consists of 13 residues. Trimming shortened V by 1 base and J by 5 bases, and 8 bases separated the two germline ends. The CDR3 DNA is TGTGCCACCAGCAGAGGAGTTCAGGAGACCCAGTACTTC. Translated, it gives CATSRGVQETQYF.

V gene TRBV5-1 combines with J gene TRBJ2-1; D remains ambiguous. The germline CDR1 and CDR2 sequences are SGHRS and YFSETQ. The V end was cut by 1 base, the J end by 5 bases, with 7 bases between. There are 13 residues in the CDR3. CDR3 amino acids: CASSLMTNNEQFF. The CDR3 region has the DNA TGCGCCAGCAGCTTGATGACAAACAATGAGCAGTTCTTC.

The chain links TRBV2 to TRBJ2-3, with 7 nucleotides matching TRBD2. CDR1 is SNHLY and CDR2 is FYNNEI in the germline V gene. The V segment lost 4 bases and the J segment 3 bases; nucleotides outside the gene matches: 4. The CDR3 sequence is 14 residues long. In DNA, the CDR3 is TGTGCCAGCAGTGCTTTGCGGGAGACAGATACGCAGTATTTT. As protein: CASSALRETDTQYF.

The V gene is TRBV28, the J gene TRBJ1-1; 8 bases fit TRBD1. The CDR3 runs 15 residues. Germline CDR1 MDHEN, CDR2 SYDVKM. V trimming: 5 bases; J trimming: 3 bases; junction bases outside the gene matches: 8. Written as DNA, the CDR3 is TGTGCCAGCAGTCCCTCAACAGGGGGTGACACTGAAGCTTTCTTT. It specifies CASSPSTGGDTEAFF.

The sample holds one count of this clone. The V call is TRBV10-3, the J call TRBJ2-2; 8 bases fit TRBD1. With 11 bases clipped from V and 3 bases from J, the junction kept 8 bases outside the gene matches. This CDR3 spans 14 amino acids. Germline loops: CDR1 ENHRY, CDR2 SYGVKD. CDR3 loop: CALGQGGDTGELFF. CDR3 sequence (DNA): TGTGCCCTCGGACAGGGTGGGGACACCGGGGAGCTGTTTTTT.